One T cell receptor (beta chain) is described in this entry. No patient had received any treatment before thyroid surgery. TCRdb re-called the PCR reads through MiXCR. Altogether under 45,000 clones are present, roughly a sixth being singletons, with the ten largest covering 9.9%. The CDR3 consists of 15 residues. V dropped 5 bases and J dropped 6 bases, with 20 bases sitting between them. The germline CDR1 and CDR2 sequences are SGHVS and FQNEAQ. The entry originates in a study of metastatic and nonmetastatic thyroid tumors. This clonotype originated in a female donor with papillary thyroid cancer or a benign thyroid nodule (not recorded which). Some clones in this sample may be carry-over from other donors' samples. The sample consisted of tumor tissue. The chain employs TRBV7-8 and TRBJ2-7; a possible D gene is TRBD1 (6 bases). The CDR3 sequence: CASSLFLGATGEQYF. Here the CDR3 DNA reads TGTGCCAGCAGCCTGTTCTTGGGGGCCACAGGCGAGCAGTACTTC.